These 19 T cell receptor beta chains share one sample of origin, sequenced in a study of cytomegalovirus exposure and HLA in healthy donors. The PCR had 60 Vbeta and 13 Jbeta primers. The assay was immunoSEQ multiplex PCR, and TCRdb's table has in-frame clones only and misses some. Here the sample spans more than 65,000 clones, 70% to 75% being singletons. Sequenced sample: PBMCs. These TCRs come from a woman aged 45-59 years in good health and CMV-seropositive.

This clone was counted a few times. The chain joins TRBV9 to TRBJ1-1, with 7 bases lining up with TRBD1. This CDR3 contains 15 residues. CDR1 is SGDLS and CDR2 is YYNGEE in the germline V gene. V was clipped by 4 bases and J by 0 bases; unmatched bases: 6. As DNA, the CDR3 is TGTGCCAGCAGCCCAGGGGGGCCGATGAACACTGAAGCTTTCTTT. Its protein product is CASSPGGPMNTEAFF. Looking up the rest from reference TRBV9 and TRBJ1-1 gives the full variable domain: DSGVTQTPKHLITATGQRVTLRCSPRSGDLSVYWYQQSLDQGLQFLIQYYNGEERAKGNILERFSAQQFPDLHSELNLSSLELGDSALYFCASSPGGPMNTEAFFGQGTRLTVV.

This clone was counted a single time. The DNA of the CDR3 is TGCGCCAGCAGCCAAGGGAGACTAGCGGGAGAGCCCTACAATGAGCAGTTCTTC. Protein product: CASSQGRLAGEPYNEQFF. This chain connects TRBV4-1 to TRBJ2-1; 12 bases fit TRBD2. The germline CDR1 and CDR2 sequences are MGHRA and YSYEKL. V dropped 1 base and J dropped 2; count of bases not matched to a gene: 6. The CDR3 runs to 18 residues.

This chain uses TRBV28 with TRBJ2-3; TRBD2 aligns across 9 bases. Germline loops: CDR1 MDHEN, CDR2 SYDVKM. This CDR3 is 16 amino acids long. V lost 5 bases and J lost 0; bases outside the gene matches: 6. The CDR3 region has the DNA TGTGCCAGCAGTAGGACCGGGACTAGCAGCACAGATACGCAGTATTTT. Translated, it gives CASSRTGTSSTDTQYF. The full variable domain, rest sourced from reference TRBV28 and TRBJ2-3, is DVKVTQSSRYLVKRTGEKVFLECVQDMDHENMFWYRQDPGLGLRLIYFSYDVKMKEKGDIPEGYSVSREKKERFSLILESASTNQTSMYLCASSRTGTSSTDTQYFGPGTRLTVL.

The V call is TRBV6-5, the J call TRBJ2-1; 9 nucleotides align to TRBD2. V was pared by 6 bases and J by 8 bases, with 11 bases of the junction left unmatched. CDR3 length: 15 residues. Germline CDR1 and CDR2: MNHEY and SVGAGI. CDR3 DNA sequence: TGTGCCAGCAGAATTAGCGGGAGTATAACTGATGAGCAGTTCTTC. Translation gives CASRISGSITDEQFF.

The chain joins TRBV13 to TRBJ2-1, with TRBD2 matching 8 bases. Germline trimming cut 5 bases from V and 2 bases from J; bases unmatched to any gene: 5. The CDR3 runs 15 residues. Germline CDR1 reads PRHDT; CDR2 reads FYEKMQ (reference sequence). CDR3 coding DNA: TGTGCCAGCAGCCTCGGGAGGGGCCCCTACAATGAGCAGTTCTTC. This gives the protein CASSLGRGPYNEQFF.

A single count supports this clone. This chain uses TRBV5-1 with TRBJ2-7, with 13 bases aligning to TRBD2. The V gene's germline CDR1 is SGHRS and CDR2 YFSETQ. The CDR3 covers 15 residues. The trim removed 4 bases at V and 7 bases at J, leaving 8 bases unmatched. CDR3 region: CASSQGLAGVYEQYF. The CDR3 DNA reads TGCGCCAGCAGCCAAGGACTAGCGGGAGTCTATGAGCAGTACTTC.

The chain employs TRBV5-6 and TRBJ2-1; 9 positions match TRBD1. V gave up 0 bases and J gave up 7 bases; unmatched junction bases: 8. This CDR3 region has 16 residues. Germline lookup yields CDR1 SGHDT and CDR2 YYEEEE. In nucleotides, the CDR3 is TGTGCCAGCAGCTTGGCCGGGACAGGGCTTGGTAATGAGCAGTTCTTC. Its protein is CASSLAGTGLGNEQFF.

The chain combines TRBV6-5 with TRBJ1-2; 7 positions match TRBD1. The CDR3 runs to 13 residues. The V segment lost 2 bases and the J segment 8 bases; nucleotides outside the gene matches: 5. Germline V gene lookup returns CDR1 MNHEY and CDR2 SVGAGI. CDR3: CASSYRGREGYTF. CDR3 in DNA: TGTGCCAGCAGTTACAGGGGGCGAGAGGGCTACACCTTC.

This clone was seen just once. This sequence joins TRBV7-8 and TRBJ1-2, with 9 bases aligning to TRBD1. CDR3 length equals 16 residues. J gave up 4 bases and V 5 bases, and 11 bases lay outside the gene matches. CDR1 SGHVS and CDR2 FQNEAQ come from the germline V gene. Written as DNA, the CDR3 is TGTGCCAGCAGCCCCCCCAGGACAGGGGTAGGCTATGGCTACACCTTC. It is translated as CASSPPRTGVGYGYTF.

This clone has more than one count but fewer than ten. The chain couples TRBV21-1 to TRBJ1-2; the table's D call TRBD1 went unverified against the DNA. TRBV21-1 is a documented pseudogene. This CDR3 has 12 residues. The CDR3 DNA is TGTGCCAGCACTACACAGGGGGACGGCTACACCTTC. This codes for CASTTQGDGYTF.

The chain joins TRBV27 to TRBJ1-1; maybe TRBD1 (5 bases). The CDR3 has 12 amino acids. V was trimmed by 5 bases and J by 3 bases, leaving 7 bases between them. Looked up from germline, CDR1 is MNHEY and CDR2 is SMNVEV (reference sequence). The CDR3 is CASSGGYTEAFF. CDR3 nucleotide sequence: TGTGCCAGCAGTGGGGGGTACACTGAAGCTTTCTTT.

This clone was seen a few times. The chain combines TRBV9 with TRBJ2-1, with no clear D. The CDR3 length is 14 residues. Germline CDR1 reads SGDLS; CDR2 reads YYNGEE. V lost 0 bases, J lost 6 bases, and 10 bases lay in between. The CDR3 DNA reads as TGTGCCAGCAGCGTAGTTGATAGTAGCAATGAGCAGTTCTTC. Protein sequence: CASSVVDSSNEQFF. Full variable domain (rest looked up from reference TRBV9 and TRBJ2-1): DSGVTQTPKHLITATGQRVTLRCSPRSGDLSVYWYQQSLDQGLQFLIQYYNGEERAKGNILERFSAQQFPDLHSELNLSSLELGDSALYFCASSVVDSSNEQFFGPGTRLTVL.

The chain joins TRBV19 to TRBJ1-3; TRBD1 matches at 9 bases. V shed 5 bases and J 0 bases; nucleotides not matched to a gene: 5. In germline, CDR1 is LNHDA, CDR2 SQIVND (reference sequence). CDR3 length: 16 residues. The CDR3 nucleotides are TGTGCCAGTAGTGCCGGGACAGGGTTCTCTGGAAACACCATATATTTT. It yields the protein CASSAGTGFSGNTIYF.

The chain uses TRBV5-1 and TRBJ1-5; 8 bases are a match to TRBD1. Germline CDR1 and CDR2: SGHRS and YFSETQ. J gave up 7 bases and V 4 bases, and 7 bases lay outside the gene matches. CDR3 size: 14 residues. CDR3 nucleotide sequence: TGCGCCAGCAGCCCGGCTGGGACAGGACAGCCCCAGCATTTT. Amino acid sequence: CASSPAGTGQPQHF.

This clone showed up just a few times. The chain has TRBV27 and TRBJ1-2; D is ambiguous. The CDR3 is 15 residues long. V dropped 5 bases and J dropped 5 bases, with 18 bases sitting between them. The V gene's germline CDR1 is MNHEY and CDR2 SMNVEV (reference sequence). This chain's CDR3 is CASSPPGQNSYGYTF. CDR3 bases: TGTGCCAGCAGTCCACCTGGGCAGAACTCGTATGGCTACACCTTC.

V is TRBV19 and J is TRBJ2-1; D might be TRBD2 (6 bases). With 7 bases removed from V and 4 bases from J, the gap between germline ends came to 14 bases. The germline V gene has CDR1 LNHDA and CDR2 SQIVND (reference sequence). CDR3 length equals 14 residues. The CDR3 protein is CASTLEGPYNEQFF. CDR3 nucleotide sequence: TGTGCCAGTACCTTGGAGGGACCGTACAATGAGCAGTTCTTC.

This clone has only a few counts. The CDR3 DNA follows: TGTGCCAGCAGTCCCCAAATCTCTGGGGCCAACGTCCTGACTTTC. Translation: CASSPQISGANVLTF. The chain recombines TRBV2 with TRBJ2-6, with D uncertain. The CDR3 has 15 amino acids. V was clipped by 5 bases and J by 0 bases, with 8 bases between them. The germline V gene has CDR1 SNHLY and CDR2 FYNNEI.

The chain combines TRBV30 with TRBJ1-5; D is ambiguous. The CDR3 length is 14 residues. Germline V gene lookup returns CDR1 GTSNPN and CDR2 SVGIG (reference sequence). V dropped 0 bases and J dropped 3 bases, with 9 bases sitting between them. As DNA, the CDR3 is TGTGCCTGGAGTGTACCCGGGAACAATCAGCCCCAGCATTTT. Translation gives CAWSVPGNNQPQHF.

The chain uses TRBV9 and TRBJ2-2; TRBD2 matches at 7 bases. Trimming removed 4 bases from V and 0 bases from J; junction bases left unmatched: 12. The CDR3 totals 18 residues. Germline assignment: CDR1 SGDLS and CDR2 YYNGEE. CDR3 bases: TGTGCCAGCAGCTTAGCCCCTCCGAGCGGGGCGAACACCGGGGAGCTGTTTTTT. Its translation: CASSLAPPSGANTGELFF. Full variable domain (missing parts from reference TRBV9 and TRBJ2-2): DSGVTQTPKHLITATGQRVTLRCSPRSGDLSVYWYQQSLDQGLQFLIQYYNGEERAKGNILERFSAQQFPDLHSELNLSSLELGDSALYFCASSLAPPSGANTGELFFGEGSRLTVL.